One T cell receptor beta chain is described in this entry. Its antigen is still unknown. Base qualities were left out, and no much larger clone turns up one base away. As encoded in the germline V gene, CDR1 is SNHLY while CDR2 is FYNNEI. Trimming removed 9 bases from V and 5 bases from J, leaving 16 bases between the germline ends. From cysteine to phenylalanine, the CDR3 is 13 amino acids long. Only the CDR3 DNA is retained, 39 bases long and in frame from the first base. Healthy HIV-negative adults with no recently reported acute infections or vaccinations were included as donors. All donors were Caucasian adults living in Nashville, Tennessee, USA. CD4+ T cells were enriched by magnetic negative selection; naive cells were then positively selected on CD45RA, and the negative fraction formed the memory subset. Blood was obtained by leukapheresis, after which PBMCs were separated by Ficoll-Histopaque density gradient centrifugation and cryopreserved in liquid nitrogen vapor phase. Analytical flow cytometry was used to check the purity and quantity of every magnetically sorted T cell population. Each sorted fraction had its genomic DNA isolated and then quantified by UV absorbance on a Nanodrop 2000c.

Using the deep immunoSEQ assay, multiplex PCR amplified TCR CDR3 regions from genomic DNA. Extracted genomic DNA from each cell subset was distributed evenly across all wells of several immunoSEQ 96-well plates, and each plate was treated as a replicate. For sorted subsets, approximately 210 ng genomic DNA, equal to tens of thousands of T cell genomes, was loaded into each replicate PCR. Purified libraries were measured with a Qubit 3.0 fluorometer, size-checked on a Bioanalyzer 2100, and measured again with the KAPA Library Quantification kit. A separate single-read 150-cycle Illumina NextSeq 550 flow cell was used to sequence each immunoSEQ 96-well plate. Per the authors' processing: Because the immunoSEQ output held only junctional sequences and lacked quality scores, the filtering could not match the filtering applied to full-length reads. Sequences were annotated with PyIR, a Python wrapper for IgBLAST v1.9, and V/J genes and CDR3 were assigned using IMGT germline references. Any read was removed if the V/J assignment was weak (E-value above 1e-6), the CDR3 was missing, or the read contained stop codons, out-of-frame junctions, or ambiguous translated residues. V3J clonotypes were defined as sequences sharing the same inferred V gene, J gene, and CDR3 amino acid sequence. Percentage overlap between repertoires was calculated by dividing the number of shared unique clonotypes by the size of the smaller repertoire. Richness of each repertoire was evaluated using RTK rarefaction, the Chao1 estimator, and Recon v2.1 estimates of unobserved clonotypes. For all TCRbeta clonotypes obtained by the gDNA method from four donors, generation probabilities were computed with OLGA. Sourced from immuneACCESS, this table was stored by TCRdb with only in-frame sequences that have V and J called. A share of the clones is absent; for the studies checked, an unresolved V gene accounts for under half, and the remainder has no known explanation. V and J calls and clone size are copied from that table; D and trimming were computed from the DNA. The sample profile shows about 960,000 clones; 70% to 85% of them were found once. The top ten constitute roughly 1.5% of the sample.

This sample stems from a study of shared clonotypes between healthy human individuals (dated by TCRdb to 2019 to 2021). As for the study more broadly: The cohort included three men and a couple of women between 18 and 49 years of age. For each donor, CD4 naive and CD4 memory were each run on three plates, CD8 naive on two plates, and CD8 memory on one plate. The study deeply sequenced blood TCR repertoires of 5 or 6 healthy adults to estimate repertoire size and the extent of clonotype sharing between individuals. To increase sequencing depth and limit assay-specific biases, different laboratories used diverse techniques to prepare libraries and sequence TCR repertoires. Per donor, leukapheresis produced somewhere between about 0.85 and 9.5 billion PBMCs. Results and caveats for the whole study, not just this receptor: Because the study included only a small number of donors, the genetic and exposure-history diversity represented was limited. Sampling was restricted to blood, and TCR repertoires in tissues likely differ from the TCR repertoires found in blood. Compared with non-shared clonotypes, clonotypes shared by all four sorted-subset donors had higher generation probabilities. Across four donors, 4.5% to 6.5% of naive CD4, roughly 3.5% of naive CD8, about 2.3% of memory CD4, and around 0.4% of memory CD8 clonotypes were shared. Pairwise subsampling indicated that sequencing depth was expected to affect the degree of clonotype sharing among donors. Even with the large sequencing depth, rarefaction of the sorted-subset datasets indicated that sequencing was incomplete. Naive subsets generally had larger estimated clonotype richness than memory subsets did.

The sequencing sample was made of memory CD4+ T cells sorted from blood. Explained via the paper, the cell subset or site label denotes: CD45RA-negative fraction. The chain couples TRBV2 to TRBJ2-5; D gene: possibly TRBD2, on 6 matching bases. The TCR comes from a man younger than 35 in good health. The base sequence is TGTGCCAGTCAAGCGGGTCCCAAGGAGACCCAGTACTTC. It translates to CASQAGPKETQYF.